This T cell receptor (beta chain) was recovered during a study of blood T cell repertoires in COVID-19. The germline gives CDR1 SEHNR, CDR2 FQNEAQ (reference sequence). The CDR3 has 17 residues. J was trimmed by 4 bases and V by 5 bases; bases with no gene match: 14. As handled by the study authors: By means of reference gene primer amplification, nucleated cell counts were estimated. Clones were read by immunoSEQ multiplex PCR, and TCRdb kept only the in-frame ones, dropping some. That table supplies the V and J calls and clone size; D and trimming were determined from the DNA. The sample yields 350,000 to 500,000 clones, approximately 90% seen once.

The source material was PBMCs or T cells enriched from blood (not recorded which). This TCR derives from a woman between 18 and 30 years old who had been exposed to COVID-19. The chain employs TRBV7-9 and TRBJ2-1, with 7 nucleotides matching TRBD1. DNA of the CDR3: TGTGCCAGCAGCCGTCCCCGACAGGGAGAGGGGTACAATGAGCAGTTCTTC. It codes for CASSRPRQGEGYNEQFF.